This entry lists 20 T cell receptor beta chains sequenced from one sample in a study of CD8+ T cells in alopecia areata. Following RNA extraction, reverse transcription yielded cDNA that acted as the sequencing template. Data came from immunoSEQ multiplex PCR; TCRdb stores just in-frame clones and leaves some out. The sample has around 150,000 clones, approximately 56% seen once; the top ten hold 35% to 40%. The sequenced material came from CD8+ T cells sorted from blood. These receptor sequences come from a human donor in good health.

The genes are TRBV5-1 and TRBJ1-1; possible D gene TRBD1, 5 bases. V lost 4 bases and J 4 bases, leaving 8 bases between the germline ends. Per germline, CDR1 SGHRS and CDR2 YFSETQ. The CDR3 extends over 12 amino acids. The CDR3 coding sequence is TGCGCCAGCAGCACGGGGGGCACTGAAGCTTTCTTT. The encoded protein is CASSTGGTEAFF.

The V gene is TRBV15, the J gene TRBJ2-5; 8 nucleotides line up with TRBD2. Per germline, CDR1 LNHNV and CDR2 YYDKDF (reference sequence). The CDR3 covers 15 residues. With V trimmed by 5 bases and J by 5 bases, 10 bases remained unmatched. CDR3 loop: CATSFSPGGLETQYF. The CDR3 DNA reads TGTGCCACCAGCTTCTCTCCGGGAGGGCTTGAGACCCAGTACTTC.

The table lists this clone with a few counts. The V and J genes are TRBV15 and TRBJ2-1; possibly TRBD2 for D (6 bases). The length of the CDR3 is 16 residues. Trimming removed 0 bases from V and 8 bases from J, with 17 bases in between. Germline-derived CDR1 and CDR2 are LNHNV and YYDKDF (reference sequence). DNA of the CDR3: TGTGCCACCAGCAGAGACGGCGGGGAGGCAAGGGATGAGCAGTTCTTC. Its translation: CATSRDGGEARDEQFF.

V gene TRBV29-1 combines with J gene TRBJ2-7; unclear D gene. There are 13 residues in the CDR3. Germline CDR1 and CDR2: SQVTM and ANQGSEA. V was cut by 2 bases and J by 0 bases, with 8 bases left in between. For the CDR3, the DNA is TGCAGCGTTGAATTGACGGACTCCTACGAGCAGTACTTC. It yields the protein CSVELTDSYEQYF.

V and J are TRBV29-1 and TRBJ2-7; 7 bases map to TRBD1. The V gene end was trimmed by 7 bases and the J gene end by 2 bases; junction bases not matched to a gene: 5. The CDR3 covers 12 residues. Germline values: CDR1 SQVTM, CDR2 ANQGSEA. As DNA, the CDR3 is TGCAGCGCAGGGGACAGCACCTACGAGCAGTACTTC. Translating gives CSAGDSTYEQYF.

In its sample, this clone was seen many times. This sample includes further DNA sequences coding for the same CDR3. V and J are TRBV6-5 and TRBJ2-1; D is uncertain. Germline CDR1 and CDR2: MNHEY and SVGAGI. CDR3 size: 14 residues. The V end was cut by 0 bases, the J end by 4 bases, with 7 bases between. The CDR3: CASSYSKSYNEQFF. The CDR3 coding sequence is TGTGCCAGCAGTTACTCGAAGTCTTACAATGAGCAGTTCTTC.

The chain is built from TRBV5-6 and TRBJ2-6; D is unclear. Trimming cost V 0 bases and J 6 bases, with 7 bases left between them. The CDR3 contains 14 residues. Germline loops: CDR1 SGHDT, CDR2 YYEEEE. DNA of the CDR3: TGTGCCAGCAGCTTGGGGGTCGCGGCCAACGTCCTGACTTTC. Translation gives CASSLGVAANVLTF.

The sample holds one count of this clone. The chain recombines TRBV25-1 with TRBJ2-4, with D tentatively TRBD1 (6 bases). V lost 5 bases and J 1 base, leaving 6 bases between the germline ends. The germline CDR1 and CDR2 sequences are MGHDK and SYGVNS. The CDR3 loop spans 13 amino acids. The CDR3 nucleotides are TGTGCCAGCAGTCAGGGGGCCAAAAACATTCAGTACTTC. As protein: CASSQGAKNIQYF.

In DNA form, the CDR3 reads TGTGCCAGCAGCTTAGCGTGGCAGGTCGCCGGGGAGCTGTTTTTT. This gives the protein CASSLAWQVAGELFF. This sequence joins TRBV7-2 and TRBJ2-2; D remains ambiguous. There are 15 residues in the CDR3. The V and J ends lost 0 bases and 6 bases respectively, with 11 bases between them. Germline V gene lookup returns CDR1 SGHTA and CDR2 FQGNSA.

This clone was seen a handful of times. The CDR3 protein is CSVETRDSGTSGANVLTF. CDR3 coding DNA: TGCAGCGTCGAAACACGGGACAGCGGCACCTCTGGGGCCAACGTCCTGACTTTC. The gene calls are TRBV29-1 and TRBJ2-6; 7 bases agree with TRBD1. The CDR3 totals 18 residues. Germline CDR1 reads SQVTM; CDR2 reads ANQGSEA. With 6 bases clipped from V and 0 bases from J, the junction kept 14 bases outside the gene matches.

This chain joins TRBV29-1 and TRBJ2-1; 11 bases are a match to TRBD2. From germline, CDR1 is SQVTM and CDR2 ANQGSEA. The CDR3 spans 17 residues. V trimming: 4 bases; J trimming: 2 bases; junction bases outside the gene matches: 10. The CDR3 protein is CSVGGTSGPPPYNEQFF. The CDR3 DNA follows: TGCAGCGTTGGAGGGACTAGCGGCCCTCCGCCCTACAATGAGCAGTTCTTC.

The rearrangement uses TRBV29-1 and TRBJ1-2; 7 bases agree with TRBD1. This CDR3 contains 13 residues. Germline loops: CDR1 SQVTM, CDR2 ANQGSEA. CDR3 sequence: CSAGTANYDGYTF. The CDR3 DNA follows: TGCAGTGCCGGGACAGCGAATTACGACGGCTACACCTTC.

This clone was recorded only once. The rearrangement uses TRBV30 and TRBJ1-1; D might be TRBD1 (6 bases). The CDR3 length is 14 residues. The V end was cut by 1 base, the J end by 2 bases, with 11 bases between. From germline, CDR1 is GTSNPN and CDR2 SVGIG (reference sequence). Written as DNA, the CDR3 is TGTGCCTGGAGTGAGGGGACAATCAACACTGAAGCTTTCTTT. Translation gives CAWSEGTINTEAFF. Full variable domain (missing parts from reference TRBV30 and TRBJ1-1): SQTIHQWPATLVQPVGSPLSLECTVEGTSNPNLYWYRQAAGRGLQLLFYSVGIGQISSEVPQNLSASRPQDRQFILSSKKLLLSDSGFYLCAWSEGTINTEAFFGQGTRLTVV.

The chain is built from TRBV2 and TRBJ2-3; TRBD2 might be the D (6 bases). Germline V gives CDR1 SNHLY, CDR2 FYNNEI. The V end was cut by 7 bases, the J end by 3 bases, with 8 bases between. The length of the CDR3 is 12 residues. CDR3 residues: CASMSGTDTQYF. The CDR3 coding sequence is TGTGCCAGCATGAGCGGGACAGATACGCAGTATTTT.

The chain employs TRBV5-1 and TRBJ2-3, with D uncertain. CDR1 is SGHRS and CDR2 is YFSETQ in the germline V gene. There are 14 residues in the CDR3. Trimming shortened V by 2 bases and J by 6 bases, and 13 bases separated the two germline ends. The CDR3 reads CASSLELTRDTQYF. CDR3 bases: TGCGCCAGCAGCTTAGAGCTCACGCGGGATACGCAGTATTTT. The full variable domain, with the rest looked up from reference TRBV5-1 and TRBJ2-3, is KAGVTQTPRYLIKTRGQQVTLSCSPISGHRSVSWYQQTPGQGLQFLFEYFSETQRNKGNFPGRFSGRQFSNSRSEMNVSTLELGDSALYLCASSLELTRDTQYFGPGTRLTVL.

The V call is TRBV7-9, the J call TRBJ2-5; possible D gene TRBD2, 6 bases. V was pared by 5 bases and J by 3 bases, with 22 bases between. The CDR3 sequence is 17 residues long. In germline, CDR1 is SEHNR, CDR2 FQNEAQ (reference sequence). CDR3 amino acids: CASSTPGGRRGKETQYF. For the CDR3, the DNA is TGTGCCAGCAGCACACCGGGCGGCAGGAGGGGCAAAGAGACCCAGTACTTC.

This clone was recorded many times. The chain employs TRBV29-1 and TRBJ2-2, with 8 positions matching TRBD1. Germline CDR1 reads SQVTM; CDR2 reads ANQGSEA. This CDR3 has 13 amino acids. J lost 6 bases, V lost 6 bases, and 6 bases had no gene match. The chain's CDR3 is CSVADREAGELFF. The CDR3 DNA sequence: TGCAGCGTCGCGGACAGGGAGGCCGGGGAGCTGTTTTTT.

The chain uses TRBV7-9 and TRBJ1-1; D gene unclear. The length of the CDR3 is 14 residues. Germline loops: CDR1 SEHNR, CDR2 FQNEAQ (reference sequence). The V end lost 2 bases, the J end lost 0 bases, and 7 bases lay between the germline ends. The CDR3 sequence: CASSLRAMNTEAFF. CDR3 in DNA: TGTGCCAGCAGCTTACGAGCAATGAACACTGAAGCTTTCTTT.

This clone showed up just a few times. This chain joins TRBV4-1 and TRBJ2-7; weak D call: TRBD1 (6 bases). Germline CDR1 is MGHRA and CDR2 is YSYEKL. V gave up 2 bases and J gave up 0 bases, with 11 bases separating them. CDR3 size: 15 residues. The CDR3 region has the DNA TGCGCCAGCAGCCAATTACAGGGCGACTCCTACGAGCAGTACTTC. Translation gives CASSQLQGDSYEQYF.

This clone was detected a few times. The chain is built from TRBV14 and TRBJ2-2; 8 bases map to TRBD2. This CDR3 comprises 19 residues. Germline lookup yields CDR1 SGHDN and CDR2 FVKESK. The J segment lost 5 bases and the V segment lost 2 bases, leaving 16 bases of the junction unmatched. As DNA, the CDR3 is TGTGCCAGCAGCCAAACTCTTACAGCGGGAGACTCCCCTACCGGGGAGCTGTTTTTT. Translated, it gives CASSQTLTAGDSPTGELFF. Together with reference TRBV14 and TRBJ2-2, the CDR3 gives the full variable domain: EAGVTQFPSHSVIEKGQTVTLRCDPISGHDNLYWYRRVMGKEIKFLLHFVKESKQDESGMPNNRFLAERTGGTYSTLKVQPAELEDSGVYFCASSQTLTAGDSPTGELFFGEGSRLTVL.